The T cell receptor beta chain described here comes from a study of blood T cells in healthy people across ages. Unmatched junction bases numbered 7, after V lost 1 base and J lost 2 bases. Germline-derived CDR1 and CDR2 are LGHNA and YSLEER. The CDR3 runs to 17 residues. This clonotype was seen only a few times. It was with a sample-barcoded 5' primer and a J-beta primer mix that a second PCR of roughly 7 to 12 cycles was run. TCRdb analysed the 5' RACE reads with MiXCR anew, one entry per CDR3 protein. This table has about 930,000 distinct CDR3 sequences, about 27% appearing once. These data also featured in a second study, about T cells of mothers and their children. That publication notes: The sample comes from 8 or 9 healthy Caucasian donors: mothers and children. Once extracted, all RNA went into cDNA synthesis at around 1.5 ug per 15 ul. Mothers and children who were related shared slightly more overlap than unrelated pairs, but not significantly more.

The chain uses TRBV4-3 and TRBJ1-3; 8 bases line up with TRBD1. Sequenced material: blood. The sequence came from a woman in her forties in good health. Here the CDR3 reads CASSQGYRGSAGNTIYF. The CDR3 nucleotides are TGCGCCAGCAGCCAAGGTTACAGGGGGAGCGCTGGAAACACCATATATTTT.